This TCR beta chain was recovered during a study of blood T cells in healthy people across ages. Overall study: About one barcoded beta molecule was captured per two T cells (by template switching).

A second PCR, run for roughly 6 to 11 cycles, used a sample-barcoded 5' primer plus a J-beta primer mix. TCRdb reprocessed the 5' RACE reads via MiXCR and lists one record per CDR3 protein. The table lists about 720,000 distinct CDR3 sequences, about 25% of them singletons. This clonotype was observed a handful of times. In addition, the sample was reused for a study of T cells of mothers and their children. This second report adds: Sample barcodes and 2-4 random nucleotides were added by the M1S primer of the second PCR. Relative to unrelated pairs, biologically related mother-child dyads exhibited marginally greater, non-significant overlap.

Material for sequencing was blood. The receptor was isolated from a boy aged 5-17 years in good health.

This CDR3 reads CSVWDPPRGKLFF. The CDR3 nucleotides are TGCAGCGTCTGGGACCCCCCGAGGGGAAAACTGTTTTTT. The chain joins TRBV29-1 to TRBJ1-4, with a possible D match to TRBD1 (5 bases). Germline CDR1 SQVTM, CDR2 ANQGSEA. The V end lost 6 bases, the J end lost 10 bases, and 18 bases lay between the germline ends. The CDR3 contains 13 residues. The full variable domain, rest sourced from reference TRBV29-1 and TRBJ1-4, is SAVISQKPSRDICQRGTSLTIQCQVDSQVTMMFWYRQQPGQSLTLIATANQGSEATYESGFVIDKFPISRPNLTFSTLTVSNMSPEDSSIYLCSVWDPPRGKLFFGSGTQLSVL.